The present TCR beta chain was sequenced within a study of blood T cell repertoires in COVID-19. Study at large: Sites in the United States, Italy and Spain provided acute and convalescent COVID-19 samples. T cells, B-cell-depleted T cells, or PBMCs provided the cDNA or gDNA that served as material.

The germline V gene has CDR1 MNHEY and CDR2 SMNVEV (reference sequence). Losses at the gene ends were 4 bases for V and 0 bases for J; bases not matched to a gene: 9. The CDR3 spans 17 residues. In the original workflow: Estimated nucleated cell counts came from reference gene primer amplification. Method: immunoSEQ multiplex PCR; TCRdb's copy keeps in-frame clones and lacks some. V, J and clone size are taken as reported in that table, and D and trimming were inferred from the DNA itself. The sample carries 30,000 to 40,000 clones, about 89% recorded once. The chain recombines TRBV27 with TRBJ1-5, with TRBD1 matching over 7 bases. Sequenced material: peripheral blood. This TCR was sampled from a man in his 70s with active COVID-19. This CDR3 is CASSSHATGTSNQPQHF. The CDR3 DNA reads TGTGCCAGCAGTTCCCACGCGACAGGGACTAGCAATCAGCCCCAGCATTTT.